One and the same sample provided the 9 T cell receptor beta chains below, sequenced in a study of vaccination and CD4 T cells after COVID-19. No antigen is known for these receptors. The sample's time point: late sampling 161 to 241 days after vaccination in a few convalescent patients. Documented treatment: approximately 10-day PBMC culture with coronavirus spike peptide pools or control peptides (ViraFEST assay). CD4+ T cells that had been cultured provided DNA sequenced with the Oncomine TCR Beta short-read assay. One entry per CDR3 protein results from TCRdb running MiXCR on the PCR reads. The sample lists under 25,000 distinct CDR3 sequences, under 40% seen once, with 8.6% in the top ten. The specimen was CD4+ T cells from blood, cultured in vitro, collected about 7 months after SARS-CoV-2 vaccination. The source is a human donor who had recovered from COVID-19.

This clonotype has just a few counts. This chain connects TRBV7-3 to TRBJ2-3; unclear D gene. Germline V CDR1 and CDR2: SGHTA, FQGTGA. The CDR3 covers 14 residues. V was pared by 5 bases and J by 0 bases, with 9 bases between. The CDR3 region has the DNA TGTGCCAGCAGCCTAAGCTCTAGCACAGATACGCAGTATTTT. Its translation: CASSLSSSTDTQYF.

This clonotype showed up just a few times. V and J are TRBV7-2 and TRBJ1-2, with no clear D. The CDR3 covers 13 residues. V was pared by 1 base and J by 5 bases, with 8 bases between. Germline V lookup: CDR1 SGHTA, CDR2 FQGNSA. The CDR3 loop reads CASSLGQPYGYTF. The CDR3 bases are TGTGCCAGCAGCTTAGGGCAGCCGTATGGCTACACCTTC.

V and J are TRBV28 and TRBJ2-7, with D unresolved. In germline, CDR1 is MDHEN, CDR2 SYDVKM. The V end was cut by 8 bases, the J end by 6 bases, with 11 bases between. The CDR3 runs 11 residues. CDR3 nucleotides: TGTGCCAGCGGGCCTACGGGCGAGCAGTACTTC. This encodes CASGPTGEQYF.

This rearrangement joins TRBV6-2 or TRBV6-3 to TRBJ1-5, with D tentatively TRBD1 (5 bases). CDR3 size: 14 residues. From germline, CDR1 is MNHEY and CDR2 SVGEGT. Trimming stripped 2 bases from V and 5 bases from J, with 10 bases between. The CDR3 loop is CASSYGAGYQPQHF. CDR3 sequence (DNA): TGTGCCAGCAGTTACGGTGCAGGGTATCAGCCCCAGCATTTT.

This clonotype was detected a few times. The chain uses TRBV7-2 and TRBJ1-1; maybe TRBD1 (5 bases). The CDR3 loop spans 14 amino acids. V was pared by 5 bases and J by 3 bases, with 13 bases between. The V gene's germline CDR1 is SGHTA and CDR2 FQGNSA. This chain's CDR3 is CASSPGPWDTEAFF. The CDR3 DNA reads as TGTGCCAGCAGCCCGGGACCTTGGGACACTGAAGCTTTCTTT.

This chain connects TRBV19 to TRBJ1-2; 8 nucleotides line up with TRBD1. Germline values: CDR1 LNHDA, CDR2 SQIVND (reference sequence). The CDR3 is 14 residues long. V lost 6 bases, J lost 4 bases, and 7 bases stayed unmatched. The CDR3 nucleotides are TGTGCCAGTAGCGCAGGACAGGGTAGCTATGGCTACACCTTC. It yields the protein CASSAGQGSYGYTF.

This clonotype was counted only a few times. The V call is TRBV20-1, the J call TRBJ1-6, with D perhaps TRBD1 (5 bases). Trimming took off 5 bases at V and 7 bases at J, with 15 bases between the two ends. This CDR3 region has 14 residues. The germline V gene encodes CDR1 DFQATT and CDR2 SNEGSKA (reference sequence). Here the CDR3 reads CSASTPGSNSPLHF. Written as DNA, the CDR3 is TGCAGTGCTTCGACCCCAGGGTCCAATTCACCCCTCCACTTT.

This clonotype was observed a few times. The J gene is TRBJ1-1, the V gene TRBV10-3; tentatively, D is TRBD1 (5 bases). The CDR3 spans 13 residues. Germline assignment: CDR1 ENHRY and CDR2 SYGVKD. V lost 2 bases, J lost 5 bases, and 9 bases lay in between. The CDR3 reads CAISEGAGTEAFF. CDR3 nucleotides: TGTGCCATCAGTGAGGGGGCAGGAACTGAAGCTTTCTTT.

This clonotype was recorded a few times. This chain joins TRBV7-3 and TRBJ1-1; no firm D call. Germline V gene data show CDR1 as SGHTA and CDR2 as FQGTGA. Trimming took off 2 bases at V and 1 base at J, with 5 bases between the two ends. The CDR3 sequence is 13 residues long. The CDR3 region is CASSLAGNTEAFF. The CDR3 DNA follows: TGTGCCAGCAGCTTAGCAGGGAACACTGAAGCTTTCTTT.